The TCR beta chain described here comes from a study of vaccination and CD4 T cells after COVID-19. Study-wide background: The post-vaccine samples came a median about 70 days after dose two (range 14 to 241). Overlapping peptides covering the spike proteins of SARS-CoV-2, HCoV-NL63, HCoV-OC43 and HCoV-229E were added to stimulate cells.

This clonotype rates as medium-sized. The antigen is unknown. Treatment reported: approximately 9-day PBMC culture with coronavirus spike peptide pools or control peptides (ViraFEST assay). Every positive PCR date fell between March and December 2020, earlier than the US Alpha, Beta and Delta variants. Sequencing of the DNA from cultured CD4+ T cells was carried out with the Oncomine TCR Beta short-read assay. MiXCR, run by TCRdb on the PCR reads, gives a single entry per CDR3 protein. Among about 7,900 distinct CDR3 sequences, more than 20% were seen once, and the ten largest hold about 22%. Germline CDR1 reads MNHNS; CDR2 reads SASEGT. J was trimmed by 2 bases and V by 6 bases; bases with no gene match: 5. The CDR3 spans 14 residues.

This sequence was found in a human donor who had recovered from COVID-19. The sequences come from CD4+ T cells from blood, cultured in vitro, collected after SARS-CoV-2 vaccination. The genes are TRBV6-1 and TRBJ2-7, with TRBD1 identical over 9 bases. The CDR3 nucleotides are TGTGCCAGCAGGGCGGGACAGGGAACCTACGAGCAGTACTTC. The encoded protein is CASRAGQGTYEQYF.